This T cell receptor beta chain appears in the sequencing data of a study of blood T cell repertoires in COVID-19 (dated by TCRdb to the early 2020s). General notes on the study: The collaborator samples originated in the United States, Italy and Spain and spanned the acute and convalescent phases of COVID-19. The prospective study material was composed of cDNA or gDNA derived from T cells, B-cell-depleted T cells, or PBMCs. The dataset comprised deeply sampled blood TCRbeta repertoires from subjects exposed to, actively infected with, or recovered from COVID-19. The repertoires were released in a freely available public database meant as a resource for research on the immune response to SARS-CoV-2. The samples were drawn from the first 160 participants of the ongoing ImmuneRACE study and from 950 to 1,500 subjects provided by 6 global collaborators. Nearly every sample came with metadata listing a de-identified subject ID, COVID-19 status, age in years and sex. HLA class I and class II types, where available, came from metadata supplied by the sample provider rather than from assay-based typing. Points the paper makes about the study in general: The amount of clinical and demographic metadata varied by source and participant and was provided uncurated.

TCRbeta CDR3 regions were amplified from genomic DNA using the immunoSEQ Assay, a bias-controlled multiplex PCR. In the source study's methods: Within the assay, amplification of reference gene primers was used to estimate how many nucleated cells each sample contained. To quantify the absolute abundance of each unique TCRbeta CDR3 rearrangement, sequence reads were collapsed and filtered. For each sample, productive Simpson clonality was calculated as the square root of Simpson's diversity index over productive rearrangements. The clones in this table, taken by TCRdb from immuneACCESS, are in-frame only. Not every clone is retained; where verified, under half of the shortfall comes from an unresolved V gene, and the cause of the rest is unknown. V, J and clone size derive from that table, while D and trimming were established from the DNA sequence. The sample contains fewer than 200,000 clones, over 75% of them found a single time. The top ten clones comprise less than 1.5% of the sample.

About this clone: Its recognized antigen is unknown. Base qualities are not at hand, and no much larger clone is one base apart.

Participants in the prospective study were enrolled through a virtual design, were aged roughly 18 to 100 years, and lived in some 24 United States geographic areas. To assign participants to cohorts, the prospective study relied on clinical history that participants themselves reported in a screening survey and a study questionnaire. Mobile phlebotomists in the prospective study collected whole blood, serum and a nasopharyngeal or oropharyngeal swab from every participant. Over an approximately 2-month period, participants in the prospective study had the option of providing additional blood draws and questionnaires. Before DNA extraction, blood samples from the prospective study were shipped at room temperature or frozen. The CDR3 runs 14 residues from the cysteine to the phenylalanine. Of all the DNA, just the CDR3 is kept, 42 bases in frame from base 1. The CDR1 and CDR2 encoded by the germline V gene are MNHEY and SVGAGI. V loses 6 bases at its end and J loses 6 bases; junction bases beyond the gene matches: 8.

The chain uses TRBV6-5 and TRBJ1-1, and 9 bases in between align with TRBD1. Sequencing was done on a sample of PBMCs or T cells enriched from blood (not recorded which). This receptor was taken from a human donor with acute COVID-19. The donor label of this sample is uncertain. CDR3 region: CASSSGTGHPEAFF. The DNA reads as follows: TGTGCCAGCAGCTCGGGGACAGGGCATCCTGAAGCTTTCTTT.